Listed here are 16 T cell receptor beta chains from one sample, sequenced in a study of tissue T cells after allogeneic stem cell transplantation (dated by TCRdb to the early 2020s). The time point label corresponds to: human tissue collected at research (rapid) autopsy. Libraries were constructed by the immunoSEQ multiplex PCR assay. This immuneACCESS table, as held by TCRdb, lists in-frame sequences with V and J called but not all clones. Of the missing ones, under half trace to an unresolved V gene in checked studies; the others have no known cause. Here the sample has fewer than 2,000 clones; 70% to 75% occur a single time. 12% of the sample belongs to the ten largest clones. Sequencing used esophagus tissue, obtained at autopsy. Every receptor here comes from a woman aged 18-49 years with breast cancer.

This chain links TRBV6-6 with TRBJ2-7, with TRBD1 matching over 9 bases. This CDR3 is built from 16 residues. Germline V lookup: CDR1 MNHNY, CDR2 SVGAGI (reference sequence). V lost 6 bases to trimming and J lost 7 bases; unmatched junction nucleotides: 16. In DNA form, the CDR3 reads TGTGCCAGCAGCCCTAGACTAGACAGGGGGGTCTGGGAGCAGTACTTC. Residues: CASSPRLDRGVWEQYF.

CDR3 DNA sequence: TGTGCCAGCAGCTTAAGGTCAGGGGATTCACCCCTCCACTTT. It is translated as CASSLRSGDSPLHF. The rearrangement links TRBV7-2 to TRBJ1-6; TRBD1 is a possible D gene (6 bases). The germline gives CDR1 SGHTA, CDR2 FQGNSA. V lost 2 bases and J lost 8, with 10 bases in between. The CDR3 runs 14 residues.

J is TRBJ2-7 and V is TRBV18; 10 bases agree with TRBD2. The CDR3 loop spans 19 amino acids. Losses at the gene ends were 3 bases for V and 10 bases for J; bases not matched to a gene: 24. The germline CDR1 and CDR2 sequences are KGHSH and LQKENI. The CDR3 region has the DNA TGTGCCAGCTCACCTACTTCCGCCCATGGACTAGCGGAAGCGTCCACCCAGTACTTC. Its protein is CASSPTSAHGLAEASTQYF.

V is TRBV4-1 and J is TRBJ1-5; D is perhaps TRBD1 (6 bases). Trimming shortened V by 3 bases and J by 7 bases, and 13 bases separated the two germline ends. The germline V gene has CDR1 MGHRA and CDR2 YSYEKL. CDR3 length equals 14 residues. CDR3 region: CASSHADRRQPQHF. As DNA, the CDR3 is TGCGCCAGCAGCCACGCCGACAGGCGGCAGCCCCAGCATTTT.

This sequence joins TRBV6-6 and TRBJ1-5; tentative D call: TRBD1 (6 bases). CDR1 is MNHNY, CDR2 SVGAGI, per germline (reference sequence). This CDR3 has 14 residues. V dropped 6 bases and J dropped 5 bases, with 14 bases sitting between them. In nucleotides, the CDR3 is TGTGCCAGCAGCCCACAGGGAGCCTATCAGCCCCAGCATTTT. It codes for CASSPQGAYQPQHF.

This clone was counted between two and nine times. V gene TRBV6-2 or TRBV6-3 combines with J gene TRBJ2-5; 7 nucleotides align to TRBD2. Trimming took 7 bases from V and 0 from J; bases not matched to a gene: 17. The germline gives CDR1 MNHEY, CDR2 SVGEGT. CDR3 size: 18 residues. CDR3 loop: CASTPLYDQTSYQETQYF. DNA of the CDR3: TGTGCCAGCACCCCTCTTTACGACCAGACTAGCTACCAAGAGACCCAGTACTTC.

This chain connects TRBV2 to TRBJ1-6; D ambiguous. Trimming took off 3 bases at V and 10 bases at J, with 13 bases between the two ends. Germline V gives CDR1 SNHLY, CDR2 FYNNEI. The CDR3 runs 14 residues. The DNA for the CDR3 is TGTGCCAGCAGTGACACCTCTGACTGGTCACCCCTCCACTTT. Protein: CASSDTSDWSPLHF.

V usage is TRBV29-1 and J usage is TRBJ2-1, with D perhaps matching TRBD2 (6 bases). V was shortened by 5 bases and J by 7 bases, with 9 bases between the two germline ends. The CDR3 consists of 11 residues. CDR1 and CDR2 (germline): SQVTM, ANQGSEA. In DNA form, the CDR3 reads TGCAGCGTTTTCCTAGCGAATGAGCAGTTCTTC. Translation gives CSVFLANEQFF.

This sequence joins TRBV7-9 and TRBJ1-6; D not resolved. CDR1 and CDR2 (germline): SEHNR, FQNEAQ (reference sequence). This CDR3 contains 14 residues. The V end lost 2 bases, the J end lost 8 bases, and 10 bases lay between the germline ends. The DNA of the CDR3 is TGTGCCAGCAGCTTAATGATCTCGGATTCACCCCTCCACTTT. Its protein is CASSLMISDSPLHF.

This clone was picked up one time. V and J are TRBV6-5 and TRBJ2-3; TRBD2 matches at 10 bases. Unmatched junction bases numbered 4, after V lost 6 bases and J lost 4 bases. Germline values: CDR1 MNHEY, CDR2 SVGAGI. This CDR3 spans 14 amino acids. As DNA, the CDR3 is TGTGCCAGCAGCCCGGGACTAGCGTCAGATACGCAGTATTTT. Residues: CASSPGLASDTQYF.

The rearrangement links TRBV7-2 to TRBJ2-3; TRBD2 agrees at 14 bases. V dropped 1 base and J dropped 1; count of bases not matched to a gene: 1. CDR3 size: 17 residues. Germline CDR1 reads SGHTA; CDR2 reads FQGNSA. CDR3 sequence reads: CASSLGGLAGGTDTQYF. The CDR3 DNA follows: TGTGCCAGCAGCTTAGGGGGACTAGCGGGGGGCACAGATACGCAGTATTTT.

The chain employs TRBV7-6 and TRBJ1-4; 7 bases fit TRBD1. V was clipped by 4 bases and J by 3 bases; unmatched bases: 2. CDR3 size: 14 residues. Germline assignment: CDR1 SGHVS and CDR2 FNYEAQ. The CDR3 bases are TGTGCCAGCAGCTCGACAGGGTCTAATGAAAAACTGTTTTTT. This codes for CASSSTGSNEKLFF.

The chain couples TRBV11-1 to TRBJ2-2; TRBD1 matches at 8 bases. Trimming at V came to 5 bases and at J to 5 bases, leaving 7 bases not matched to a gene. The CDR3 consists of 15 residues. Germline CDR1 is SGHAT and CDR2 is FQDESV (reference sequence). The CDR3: CASSTDRARTGELFF. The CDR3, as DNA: TGTGCCAGCAGCACGGACAGGGCGAGAACCGGGGAGCTGTTTTTT.

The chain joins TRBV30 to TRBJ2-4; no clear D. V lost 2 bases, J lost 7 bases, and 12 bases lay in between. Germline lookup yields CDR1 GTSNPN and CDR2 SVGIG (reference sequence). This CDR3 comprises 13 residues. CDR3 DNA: TGTGCCTGGAGTTCCTCTGGCGGTAACATTCAGTACTTC. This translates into CAWSSSGGNIQYF.

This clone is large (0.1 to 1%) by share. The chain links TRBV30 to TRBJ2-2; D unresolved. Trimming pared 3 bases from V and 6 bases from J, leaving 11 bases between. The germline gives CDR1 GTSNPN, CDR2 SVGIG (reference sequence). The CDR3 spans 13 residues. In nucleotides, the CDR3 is TGTGCCTGGAGGTCGATCGGTGCCGGGGAGCTGTTTTTT. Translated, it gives CAWRSIGAGELFF.

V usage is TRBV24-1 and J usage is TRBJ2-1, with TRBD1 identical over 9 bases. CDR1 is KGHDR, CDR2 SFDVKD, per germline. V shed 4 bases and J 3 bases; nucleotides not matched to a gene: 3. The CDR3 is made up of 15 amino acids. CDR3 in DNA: TGTGCCACCAGTGAGACGGACAGGGGCTACAATGAGCAGTTCTTC. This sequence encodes CATSETDRGYNEQFF.